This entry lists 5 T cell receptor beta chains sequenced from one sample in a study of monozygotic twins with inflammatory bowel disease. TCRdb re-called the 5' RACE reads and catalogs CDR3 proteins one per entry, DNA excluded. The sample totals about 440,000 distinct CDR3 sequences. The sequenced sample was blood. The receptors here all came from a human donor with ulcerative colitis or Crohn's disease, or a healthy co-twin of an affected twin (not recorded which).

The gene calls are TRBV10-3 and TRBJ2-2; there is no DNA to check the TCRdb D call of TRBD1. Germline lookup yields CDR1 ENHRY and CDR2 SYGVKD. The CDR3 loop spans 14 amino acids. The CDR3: CAISRDRGTGELFF.

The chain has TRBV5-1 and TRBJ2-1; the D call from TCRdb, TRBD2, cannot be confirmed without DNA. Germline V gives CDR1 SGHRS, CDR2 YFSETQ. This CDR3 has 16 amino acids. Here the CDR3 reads CASSSSGTSWNNEQFF.

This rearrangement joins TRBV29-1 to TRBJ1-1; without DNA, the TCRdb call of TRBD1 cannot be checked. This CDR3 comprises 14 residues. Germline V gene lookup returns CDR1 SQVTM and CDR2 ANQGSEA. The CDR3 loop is CSIKPDRGVGEAFF. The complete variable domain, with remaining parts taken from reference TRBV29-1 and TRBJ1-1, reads SAVISQKPSRDICQRGTSLTIQCQVDSQVTMMFWYRQQPGQSLTLIATANQGSEATYESGFVIDKFPISRPNLTFSTLTVSNMSPEDSSIYLCSIKPDRGVGEAFFGQGTRLTVV.

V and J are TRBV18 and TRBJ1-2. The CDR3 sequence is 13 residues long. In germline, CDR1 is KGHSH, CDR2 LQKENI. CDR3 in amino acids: CASSLHIEDGYTF.

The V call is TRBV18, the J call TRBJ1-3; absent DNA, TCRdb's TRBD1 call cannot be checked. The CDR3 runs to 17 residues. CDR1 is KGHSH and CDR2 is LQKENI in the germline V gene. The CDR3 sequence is CASSPWGQLIGGNTIYF.